This TCR beta chain appears in the sequencing data of a study of blood T cell repertoires in COVID-19. Study summary: Spain, Italy and the United States supplied samples that represented acute and convalescent COVID-19. The cDNA or gDNA used as material had been derived from T cells, B-cell-depleted T cells, or PBMCs.

This CDR3 is built from 14 residues. Trimming cost V 0 bases and J 0 bases, with 6 bases left between them. The V gene's germline CDR1 is SGHRS and CDR2 YFSETQ. Authors' data handling: Amplification of reference gene primers was used by the study to estimate nucleated cell counts. Sequencing was performed with immunoSEQ multiplex PCR; in TCRdb, only in-frame clones are kept and a portion is missing. V and J calls plus clone size are reproduced from that table; the DNA served to infer D and trimming. Of fewer than 150,000 clones listed, about three quarters are singletons. The clonotype was recovered from a human donor with acute or convalescent COVID-19. The donor label of this sample is uncertain. The sample taken for sequencing was peripheral blood. V usage is TRBV5-1 and J usage is TRBJ1-1; no clear D. CDR3 sequence (DNA): TGCGCCAGCAGCTTGGACGGAGTGAACACTGAAGCTTTCTTT. Protein sequence: CASSLDGVNTEAFF. The variable domain in full, completed from reference TRBV5-1 and TRBJ1-1, reads KAGVTQTPRYLIKTRGQQVTLSCSPISGHRSVSWYQQTPGQGLQFLFEYFSETQRNKGNFPGRFSGRQFSNSRSEMNVSTLELGDSALYLCASSLDGVNTEAFFGQGTRLTVV.